This T cell receptor (beta chain) was found in a study of vaccination effects on CD4 cells after COVID-19. Study context: Within the ViraFEST assay, antigen-specific CD4+ T cells underwent expansion with viral peptide pools prior to sequencing.

The CDR3 runs 14 residues. V was clipped by 4 bases and J by 1 base, with 11 bases between them. Germline assignment: CDR1 SGHRS and CDR2 YFSETQ. This clone occurred a few times. What it recognizes is unknown. Scientists isolated CD4+ T cells after a roughly ten-day culture period ended. Clones were sequenced by immunoSEQ multiplex PCR, and TCRdb holds only the in-frame ones, with some missing. The sample gives 37,000 or so clones, 65% to 70% of which show up once; 4.2% is in the top ten. The specimen was CD4+ T cells from PBMCs cultured without peptide, collected before COVID-19 vaccination. The V and J genes are TRBV5-1 and TRBJ1-1; possibly TRBD1 for D (6 bases). The sequence was collected from a human donor who received a COVID-19 vaccine. The CDR3 spells CASSPTGPNTEAFF. For the CDR3, the DNA is TGCGCCAGCAGCCCGACAGGTCCGAACACTGAAGCTTTCTTT.